The clone carrying this TCR beta chain was seen more than once but under ten times. The antigen is unknown. Repertoires were generated with immunoSEQ multiplex PCR, while TCRdb's copy carries only in-frame clones and drops some. Among about a million clones, roughly 70% were seen once, and the ten largest hold over 1.3%. Germline-derived CDR1 and CDR2 are KGHSH and LQKENI. The V gene lost 3 bases and the J gene lost 5 bases, with 8 bases spanning the gap. The CDR3 covers 14 residues. The data originate from a study of shared clonotypes between healthy human individuals. Findings of the study overall: In the sorted subsets, rarefaction showed sequencing was incomplete despite large depth.

Healthy HIV-negative adults with no recent acute infections or vaccinations were recruited as donors. It was into CD45RA+ naive and CD45RA-negative memory subsets that the CD4+ cells were split. The chain carries TRBV18 and TRBJ1-6; D is undetermined. The sequence derives from a man aged 18 to 35 in good health. Sequences were obtained from memory CD4+ T cells sorted from blood. Subset given: CD45RA-negative fraction. CDR3 in DNA: TGTGCCAGCTCACCGGTACCCAATAATTCACCCCTCCACTTT. Translating gives CASSPVPNNSPLHF.